This TCR beta chain was observed in a study of cytomegalovirus exposure and HLA in healthy donors. Study in general: An earlier analysis found 95 million to 140 million unique TCR beta sequences from approximately 190 million T cells.

Study results and limitations: When a later analysis was performed, an Asian-associated ancestry cluster reportedly had fewer N-insertions than the roughly 700-donor mean. Most TCRs appeared rarely, but some public TCRs recurred in many donors.

Primers included in the PCR were 60 Vbeta and 13 Jbeta primers. Source study methods: Unique TCR beta chains numbered about 72 million in a later analysis, with roughly 11 million shared. Measured with immunoSEQ multiplex PCR; TCRdb has only the in-frame clones, and not every one. The V and J calls and clone size were taken over from that table, and D and trimming were inferred from the DNA. The sample has approximately 220,000 clones; 65% to 90% are singletons. The CDR3 is made up of 18 amino acids. Germline V gene data show CDR1 as SEHNR and CDR2 as FQNEAQ (reference sequence). V trimming: 4 bases; J trimming: 6 bases; junction bases outside the gene matches: 14. About this clone: The antigen is unknown.

The TCR originated in a girl between 10 and 17 years old in good health and CMV-seronegative. The sequencing sample was made of PBMCs. This rearrangement joins TRBV7-9 to TRBJ2-1; 11 positions match TRBD2. DNA for the CDR3: TGTGCCAGCAGCTCTAACCCCCTACTAGCGGGAGTTCGCAATGAGCAGTTCTTC. It specifies CASSSNPLLAGVRNEQFF. The whole variable domain, remainder taken from reference TRBV7-9 and TRBJ2-1, is DTGVSQNPRHKITKRGQNVTFRCDPISEHNRLYWYRQTLGQGPEFLTYFQNEAQLEKSRLLSDRFSAERPKGSFSTLEIQRTEQGDSAMYLCASSSNPLLAGVRNEQFFGPGTRLTVL.